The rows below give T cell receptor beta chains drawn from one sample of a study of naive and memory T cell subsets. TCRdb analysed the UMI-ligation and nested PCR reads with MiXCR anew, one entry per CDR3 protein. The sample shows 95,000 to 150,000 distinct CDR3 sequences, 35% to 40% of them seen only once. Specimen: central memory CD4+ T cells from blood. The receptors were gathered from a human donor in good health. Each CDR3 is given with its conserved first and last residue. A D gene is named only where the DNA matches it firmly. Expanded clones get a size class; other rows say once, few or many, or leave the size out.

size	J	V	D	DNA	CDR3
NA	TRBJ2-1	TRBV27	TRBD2	TGTGCCAGCAGTTTGGTAAGCGGGAGAGGCGATGAGCAGTTCTTC	CASSLVSGRGDEQFF
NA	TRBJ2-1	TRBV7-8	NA	TGTGCCAGCAGCTTAGTGGGGGGAGGGGGAATGAGGGAGCAGTTCTTC	CASSLVGGGGMREQFF
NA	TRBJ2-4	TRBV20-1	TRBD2	TGCAGTGCTGCCCGCGGGACTAGCGGGGTTAAAGACATTCAGTACTTC	CSAARGTSGVKDIQYF
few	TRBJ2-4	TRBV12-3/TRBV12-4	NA	TGTGCCAGCAGTCCGAGTCTGGACAGTCTAGCCAAAAACATTCAGTACTTC	CASSPSLDSLAKNIQYF
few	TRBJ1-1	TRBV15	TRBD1	TGTGCCACCAGCAGGGACAGGGGGCTGGCTGAAGCTTTCTTT	CATSRDRGLAEAFF
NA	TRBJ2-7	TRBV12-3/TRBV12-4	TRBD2	TGTGCCAGCAGTTCCGGGACTAGCGGATACGAGCAGTACTTC	CASSSGTSGYEQYF
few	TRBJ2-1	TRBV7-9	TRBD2	TGTGAGGTAGCGGGCTCTATTGGGCAGTTCTTC	CEVAGSIGQFF
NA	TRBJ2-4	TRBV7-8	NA	TGTGCCAGCAGCGATATCCAGGGGGCCAAAAACATTCAGTACTTC	CASSDIQGAKNIQYF
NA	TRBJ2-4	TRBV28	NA	TGTGCCAGCAGTTTCTATGGGGGTACCAAAAACATTCAGTACTTC	CASSFYGGTKNIQYF
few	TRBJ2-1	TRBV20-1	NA	TGCAGTGCTAGCGTCAAAATGGCCCTTTCCTACAATGAGCAGTTCTTC	CSASVKMALSYNEQFF
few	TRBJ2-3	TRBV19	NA	TGTGCCAGTAGTAGTCTCCTAGCCTATCCCACAGATACGCAGTATTTT	CASSSLLAYPTDTQYF
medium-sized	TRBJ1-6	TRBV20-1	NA	TGCAGTGCTAGAACCTGGAGTGGCCTTAATTCACCCCTCCACTTT	CSARTWSGLNSPLHF
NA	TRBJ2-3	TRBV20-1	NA	TGCAGTGCTCCCCGGGGTACAGATACGCAGTATTTT	CSAPRGTDTQYF
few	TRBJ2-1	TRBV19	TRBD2	TGTGCCAGTAGCACGGGACTAGCAGGGTACAATGAGCAGTTCTTC	CASSTGLAGYNEQFF
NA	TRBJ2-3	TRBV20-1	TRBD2	TGCAGTGCTAGAGATCTAGCGGGAGCATTCTCAACTAGCACAGATACGCAGTATTTT	CSARDLAGAFSTSTDTQYF
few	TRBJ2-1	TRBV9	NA	TGTGCCAGCAGCGTAATTTCCCCCTCAGTTAGCTCCTACAATGAGCAGTTCTTC	CASSVISPSVSSYNEQFF
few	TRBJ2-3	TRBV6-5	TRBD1	TGTGCCAGCAGGGGACAGGGGGAAGATACGCAGTATTTT	CASRGQGEDTQYF
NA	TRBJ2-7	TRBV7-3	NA	TGTGCCAGCAGCTTACCATACGAGCAGTACTTC	CASSLPYEQYF
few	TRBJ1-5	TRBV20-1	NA	TGCAGTGCTAGAGGGCCCAGCGGCAATCAGCCCCAGCATTTT	CSARGPSGNQPQHF
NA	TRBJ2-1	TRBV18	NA	TGTGCCAGCTCACCACAAGCCTGGATAGGGACGACCCAGAGCTCCTACAATGAGCAGTTCTTC	CASSPQAWIGTTQSSYNEQFF
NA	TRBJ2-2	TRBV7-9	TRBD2	TGTGCCAGCAGTCGTAGCGGGAGGGCCGCCGGGGAGCTGTTTTTT	CASSRSGRAAGELFF
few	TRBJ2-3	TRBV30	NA	TGTGCCTGGAGTGAAAAGGATACGCAGTATTTT	CAWSEKDTQYF
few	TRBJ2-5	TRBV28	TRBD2	TGTGCCAGCAGTTTGGGCGGGACTAGCGGTTTCGGGACCCAGTACTTC	CASSLGGTSGFGTQYF
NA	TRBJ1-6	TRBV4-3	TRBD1	TGCGCCAGCAGCCTAGACAGGGACTCACCCCTCCACTTT	CASSLDRDSPLHF
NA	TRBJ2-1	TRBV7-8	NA	TGTGCCAGCAAGAGGGTAATCTCCTACAATGAGCAGTTCTTC	CASKRVISYNEQFF
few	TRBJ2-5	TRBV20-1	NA	TGCAGCGTAAGGGGCCAGGACGAGACCCAGTACTTC	CSVRGQDETQYF
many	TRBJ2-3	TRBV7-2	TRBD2	TGTGCCAGCAGCTTAGCGAGCGGGAGCGGAACAGATACGCAGTATTTT	CASSLASGSGTDTQYF
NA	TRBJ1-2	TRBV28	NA	TGTGCCAGCAGGGGTGGGTGGCAAATTTATGGCTACACCTTC	CASRGGWQIYGYTF
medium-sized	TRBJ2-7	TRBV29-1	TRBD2	TGCAGCGCCTCGGGGCTAGCGGGAGGCTCAGAGCAGTACTTC	CSASGLAGGSEQYF
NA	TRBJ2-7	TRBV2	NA	TGTGCCAGCAGTAAGACGGGGGACCGAACCTACGAGCAGTACTTC	CASSKTGDRTYEQYF
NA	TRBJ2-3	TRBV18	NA	TGTGCCAGCTCACCAACACTAACAGATACGCAGTATTTT	CASSPTLTDTQYF
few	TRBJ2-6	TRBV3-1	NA	TGTGCCAGCAGCCAAGCTTTGGGGGCTGGGGCCAACGTCCTGACTTTC	CASSQALGAGANVLTF
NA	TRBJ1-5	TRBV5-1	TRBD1	TGCGCCAGCAGCATCGGGACAGGGGACAATCAGCCCCAGCATTTT	CASSIGTGDNQPQHF
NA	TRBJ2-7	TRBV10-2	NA	TGCGCCAGCAGAGCCGGGCCAAGATTTCACGAGCAGTACTTC	CASRAGPRFHEQYF
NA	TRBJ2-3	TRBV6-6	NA	TGTGCCAGCATCCCTATTGGAGGAGATACGCAGTATTTT	CASIPIGGDTQYF
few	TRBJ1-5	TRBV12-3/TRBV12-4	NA	TGTGCCAGCAGTCGCTATCAGGGCAGAAATCAGCCCCAGCATTTT	CASSRYQGRNQPQHF
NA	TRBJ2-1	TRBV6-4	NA	TGTGCCAGCAGCGCCGACTTCCTCGGTGAGCAGTTCTTC	CASSADFLGEQFF
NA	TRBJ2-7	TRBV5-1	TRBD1	TGCGCCAGCAGCACAGGCGACAGGGGTACCTTTTACGAGCAGTACTTC	CASSTGDRGTFYEQYF
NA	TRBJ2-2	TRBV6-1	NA	TGTGCCAGCAGTGACTGGGAGCTGTTTTTT	CASSDWELFF
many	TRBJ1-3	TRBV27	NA	TGTGCCAGCAGCCCCACAAATCCTGGAAACACCATATATTTT	CASSPTNPGNTIYF
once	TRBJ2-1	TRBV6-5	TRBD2	TGTGCCAGCAGCCCGGGACTAGCGGGAGGAGTCAATGAGCAGTTCTTC	CASSPGLAGGVNEQFF